The 28 T cell receptor beta chains below all came from one sample that was sequenced in a study of shared clonotypes between healthy human individuals. TCRdb's copy holds only in-frame clones and misses some; the assay was immunoSEQ multiplex PCR. The table records more than 550,000 clones, 90% of them present only once. The specimen was memory CD8+ T cells from PBMCs. Subset here: CD45RO+ cells pooled with CCR7-negative TemRA cells. The receptors were sampled from a man between 18 and 29 years old in good health. Some clones in this sample may be carry-over from other donors' samples.

V usage is TRBV28 and J usage is TRBJ2-2, with D possibly matching TRBD1 (6 bases). Trimming left V 8 bases short and J 6 bases short, with 16 bases between. Germline V gene sequence: CDR1 MDHEN, CDR2 SYDVKM. This CDR3 is built from 14 residues. The CDR3 bases are TGTGCCAGCGGATTCTGGGGGCGCCCCGGGGAGCTGTTTTTT. As protein: CASGFWGRPGELFF.

CDR3 region: CASSVRGGGPRTEAFF. CDR3 in DNA: TGTGCCAGCAGCGTCCGGGGTGGAGGGCCGAGGACTGAAGCTTTCTTT. The rearrangement joins TRBV9 to TRBJ1-1; no firm D call. Germline V lookup: CDR1 SGDLS, CDR2 YYNGEE. The V and J ends lost 2 bases and 5 bases respectively, with 19 bases between them. This CDR3 is built from 16 residues.

The genes are TRBV7-9 and TRBJ2-7; the D gene is possibly TRBD1 (6 bases). The CDR3 totals 16 residues. Germline V gene data show CDR1 as SEHNR and CDR2 as FQNEAQ (reference sequence). The V and J ends lost 0 bases and 2 bases respectively, with 14 bases between them. The CDR3 nucleotides are TGTGCCAGCAGCTTAGCTCATGACAGGCCGACCTACGAGCAGTACTTC. Protein sequence: CASSLAHDRPTYEQYF.

J is TRBJ2-2 and V is TRBV5-1; 7 bases agree with TRBD1. CDR3 size: 18 residues. The V segment lost 2 bases and the J segment 3 bases; nucleotides outside the gene matches: 13. CDR1 and CDR2 from the germline V gene are SGHRS and YFSETQ. CDR3 coding DNA: TGCGCCAGCAGCTTCCCCACCACAGGGGTGATAGACACCGGGGAGCTGTTTTTT. Encoded protein: CASSFPTTGVIDTGELFF. Full variable domain (rest looked up from reference TRBV5-1 and TRBJ2-2): KAGVTQTPRYLIKTRGQQVTLSCSPISGHRSVSWYQQTPGQGLQFLFEYFSETQRNKGNFPGRFSGRQFSNSRSEMNVSTLELGDSALYLCASSFPTTGVIDTGELFFGEGSRLTVL.

This sequence joins TRBV7-9 and TRBJ2-5, with unresolved D. The CDR3 runs 14 residues. With 1 base removed from V and 5 bases from J, the gap between germline ends came to 11 bases. In germline, CDR1 is SEHNR, CDR2 FQNEAQ (reference sequence). This CDR3 reads CASSLGTSWETQYF. The CDR3 region has the DNA TGTGCCAGCAGCTTAGGAACCAGCTGGGAGACCCAGTACTTC.

V and J are TRBV27 and TRBJ2-5; possible D gene TRBD2, 6 bases. Germline V lookup: CDR1 MNHEY, CDR2 SMNVEV (reference sequence). Trimming cost V 3 bases and J 4 bases, with 9 bases left between them. The CDR3 runs 13 residues. This CDR3 reads CASSFGGVETQYF. Written as DNA, the CDR3 is TGTGCCAGCAGTTTCGGAGGGGTAGAGACCCAGTACTTC.

Only a few counts were recorded for this clone. The J gene is TRBJ1-2, the V gene TRBV6-6; a possible D gene is TRBD1 (6 bases). Germline lookup yields CDR1 MNHNY and CDR2 SVGAGI (reference sequence). The CDR3 is 14 residues long. The V gene lost 4 bases and the J gene lost 6 bases, with 15 bases spanning the gap. DNA for the CDR3: TGTGCCAGCAGTTTGCAGGGGATCGTGGATGGCTACACCTTC. This encodes CASSLQGIVDGYTF.

The chain joins TRBV27 to TRBJ2-4, with D possibly being TRBD2 (5 bases). The ends were cut back, 5 bases at V and 8 bases at J, with 25 bases in the middle. The CDR3 contains 17 residues. CDR1 MNHEY and CDR2 SMNVEV come from the germline V gene (reference sequence). CDR3 in amino acids: CASSKITLAGPGDIQYF. The CDR3 coding sequence is TGTGCCAGCAGTAAAATAACTCTGGCGGGTCCCGGGGACATTCAGTACTTC.

This clone was found once. This chain uses TRBV6-5 with TRBJ2-3, with 9 bases fitting TRBD2. Germline assignment: CDR1 MNHEY and CDR2 SVGAGI. This CDR3 is built from 16 residues. V shed 2 bases, J shed 3 bases, and the junction held 6 bases outside the gene matches. CDR3 amino acids: CASSYPAAGGTDTQYF. The DNA of the CDR3 is TGTGCCAGCAGTTACCCCGCAGCGGGAGGTACAGATACGCAGTATTTT.

This clone was picked up one time. The chain couples TRBV10-3 to TRBJ1-2; 10 bases line up with TRBD1. The CDR3 totals 17 residues. CDR1 and CDR2 (germline): ENHRY, SYGVKD. V lost 2 bases to trimming and J lost 8 bases; unmatched junction nucleotides: 14. CDR3 sequence: CAISEPGIPGTGEGYTF. In DNA, the CDR3 is TGTGCCATCAGTGAGCCAGGGATCCCCGGGACAGGGGAAGGCTACACCTTC.

The chain links TRBV29-1 to TRBJ2-7; tentatively, D is TRBD2 (6 bases). Germline V gives CDR1 SQVTM, CDR2 ANQGSEA. The CDR3 runs 14 residues. Trimming took 5 bases from V and 3 from J, leaving 17 bases between them. The CDR3 DNA follows: TGCAGCGTTCGGACGGGAGCCACCCACTACGAGCAGTACTTC. Its protein is CSVRTGATHYEQYF.

The V and J genes are TRBV18 and TRBJ2-5; 7 nucleotides line up with TRBD2. With 3 bases clipped from V and 1 base from J, the junction kept 5 bases outside the gene matches. The germline V gene has CDR1 KGHSH and CDR2 LQKENI. The CDR3 is 15 residues long. CDR3 loop: CASSPTWEGQETQYF. CDR3 coding DNA: TGTGCCAGCTCACCTACCTGGGAGGGCCAAGAGACCCAGTACTTC.

CDR3 DNA: TGTGCCAGCAGGGAATACAATGAGCAGTTCTTC. It translates to CASREYNEQFF. This chain joins TRBV11-2 and TRBJ2-1; D ambiguous. The length of the CDR3 is 11 residues. With 6 bases removed from V and 4 bases from J, the gap between germline ends came to 4 bases. From germline, CDR1 is SGHAT and CDR2 FQNNGV.

J is TRBJ2-7 and V is TRBV6-1; 10 bases fit TRBD2. CDR1 is MNHNS, CDR2 SASEGT, per germline. The CDR3 covers 14 residues. The trim removed 5 bases at V and 3 bases at J, leaving 4 bases unmatched. CDR3 protein: CASSLGLAFYEQYF. The CDR3 DNA follows: TGTGCCAGCAGTTTGGGACTAGCGTTCTACGAGCAGTACTTC.

V and J are TRBV4-1 and TRBJ1-5, with 9 bases that match TRBD1. The CDR3 runs 16 residues. Germline V gene sequence: CDR1 MGHRA, CDR2 YSYEKL. Germline trimming cut 1 base from V and 7 bases from J; bases unmatched to any gene: 8. This CDR3 reads CASSQVDRTGEQPQHF. DNA for the CDR3: TGCGCCAGCAGCCAAGTCGATCGGACAGGGGAACAGCCCCAGCATTTT.

Note on this clone: This sample also contains other DNA sequences that code for the same CDR3. The V and J genes are TRBV28 and TRBJ2-7; D is undetermined. This CDR3 comprises 10 residues. V lost 8 bases to trimming and J lost 3 bases, with 5 bases between them. CDR1 and CDR2 from the germline V gene are MDHEN and SYDVKM. DNA of the CDR3: TGTGCCAGCGGGCACTACGAGCAGTACTTC. Translation: CASGHYEQYF.

The chain joins TRBV28 to TRBJ1-2; 8 bases fit TRBD1. This CDR3 is 18 amino acids long. Germline V gene lookup returns CDR1 MDHEN and CDR2 SYDVKM. Trimming removed 3 bases from V and 5 bases from J; junction bases left unmatched: 17. CDR3 sequence reads: CASSFRQGAFIVGYGYTF. CDR3 in DNA: TGTGCCAGCAGTTTTAGGCAGGGGGCGTTTATAGTAGGGTATGGCTACACCTTC.

This sequence joins TRBV19 and TRBJ2-3; D uncertain. Germline CDR1 reads LNHDA; CDR2 reads SQIVND (reference sequence). V lost 3 bases, J lost 6 bases, and 13 bases lay in between. The CDR3 covers 14 residues. As DNA, the CDR3 is TGTGCCAGTAGTATTGGTCTCGCGCCCGATACGCAGTATTTT. It is translated as CASSIGLAPDTQYF.

The chain has TRBV9 and TRBJ2-5, with 12 nucleotides matching TRBD1. CDR3 size: 16 residues. Germline-derived CDR1 and CDR2 are SGDLS and YYNGEE. V lost 2 bases to trimming and J lost 5 bases; unmatched junction nucleotides: 7. The CDR3 nucleotides read TGTGCCAGCAGCGTTTCGGGACAGGGGGCGCGTGAGACCCAGTACTTC. This gives the protein CASSVSGQGARETQYF.

DNA of the CDR3: TGTGCCAGCAGTGAATGGTTTGGCAGGGGACAAGAGACCCAGTACTTC. It is translated as CASSEWFGRGQETQYF. The chain joins TRBV6-1 to TRBJ2-5, with D perhaps TRBD1 (6 bases). The CDR3 runs to 16 residues. V was shortened by 2 bases and J by 2 bases, with 15 bases between the two germline ends. Germline values: CDR1 MNHNS, CDR2 SASEGT.

The genes are TRBV23-1 and TRBJ2-1, with a possible D match to TRBD2 (5 bases). TRBV23-1 is placed among ORFs of uncertain function. CDR3 length: 17 amino acids. V gave up 7 bases and J gave up 3 bases, with 22 bases separating them. The CDR3 DNA reads TGCGCCAGCACTCTGGCAGCCCCCCAACTAGTCTACAATGAGCAGTTCTTC. This gives the protein CASTLAAPQLVYNEQFF.

The chain carries TRBV5-6 and TRBJ2-2; D call uncertain. Germline CDR1 and CDR2: SGHDT and YYEEEE. The CDR3 length is 16 residues. The germline V and J ends were trimmed by 1 base and 0 bases, with 10 bases remaining between them. This CDR3 reads CASSLRVFANTGELFF. The CDR3 bases are TGTGCCAGCAGCTTGAGAGTTTTCGCGAACACCGGGGAGCTGTTTTTT.

CDR3 residues: CASSLDGPNYGYTF. DNA of the CDR3: TGTGCCAGCAGCTTAGACGGACCTAACTATGGCTACACCTTC. The rearrangement links TRBV11-2 to TRBJ1-2; D remains ambiguous. V lost 0 bases and J 0 bases, leaving 5 bases between the germline ends. The CDR3 is 14 amino acids. The germline V gene encodes CDR1 SGHAT and CDR2 FQNNGV.

The chain employs TRBV27 and TRBJ2-6; D is unclear. The CDR3 runs 17 residues. V lost 0 bases and J 0 bases, leaving 9 bases between the germline ends. Germline V gene sequence: CDR1 MNHEY, CDR2 SMNVEV (reference sequence). The DNA for the CDR3 is TGTGCCAGCAGTTTATCGAGCCAGATCTCTGGGGCCAACGTCCTGACTTTC. It encodes CASSLSSQISGANVLTF.

With regard to this clone: This sample includes further DNA sequences coding for the same CDR3. The V call is TRBV9, the J call TRBJ2-1, with 10 bases matching TRBD2. The CDR3 has 15 amino acids. The germline V gene encodes CDR1 SGDLS and CDR2 YYNGEE. Trimming at V came to 0 bases and at J to 8 bases, leaving 5 bases not matched to a gene. The CDR3 nucleotides are TGTGCCAGCAGCGTAGGGCTAGCGGGAGCATATGAGCAGTTCTTC. It specifies CASSVGLAGAYEQFF.

V is TRBV5-1 and J is TRBJ2-7; 9 bases match TRBD1. The CDR3 has 17 residues. The J segment lost 7 bases and the V segment lost 0 bases, leaving 14 bases of the junction unmatched. Germline V gene lookup returns CDR1 SGHRS and CDR2 YFSETQ. CDR3 amino acids: CASSLGDLGTGWEEQYF. The CDR3 DNA reads as TGCGCCAGCAGCTTGGGCGATCTCGGGACAGGGTGGGAAGAGCAGTACTTC.

The chain employs TRBV10-3 and TRBJ2-1; D is possibly TRBD2 (5 bases). Germline V CDR1 and CDR2: ENHRY, SYGVKD. V dropped 9 bases and J dropped 5 bases, with 14 bases sitting between them. The CDR3 runs 13 residues. The DNA for the CDR3 is TGTGCCATTATCGGGGAACGTGACAATGAGCAGTTCTTC. It yields the protein CAIIGERDNEQFF.

The V gene is TRBV30, the J gene TRBJ2-7; no clear D gene. CDR3 size: 11 residues. Per germline, CDR1 GTSNPN and CDR2 SVGIG (reference sequence). V was clipped by 2 bases and J by 4 bases, with 6 bases between them. This chain's CDR3 is CAWSLMYEQYF. The CDR3 region has the DNA TGTGCCTGGAGTTTAATGTACGAGCAGTACTTC.